In this sample, the clone carrying this T cell receptor beta chain turned up many times. Its target is not known. This sample is drawn from a study of CD8 T cells in ankylosing spondylitis. Study outcomes and limitations: Reportedly, disease-linked clones are significantly enriched in ankylosing spondylitis patients' matched synovial fluid. Blood from ankylosing spondylitis patients appeared to carry a characteristic roughly 8-variant TCR beta motif. A subset of motif variants has previously been described in the synovial fluid and blood of reactive arthritis.

Quantitative 5'-RACE was performed with molecular barcodes, and it yielded the TCR beta libraries. TCRdb called the 5' RACE reads again in MiXCR, with one record for every CDR3 protein. The repertoire holds about 240,000 distinct CDR3 sequences, with 8% to 9.5% as singletons. The clonotype originates from a male donor with ankylosing spondylitis or in good health (not recorded which). The specimen was blood, either unsorted or a sorted T cell fraction (not recorded which).

The CDR3 is CASSLWGGALSYNEQFF. In nucleotides, the CDR3 is TGTGCCAGCAGCTTGTGGGGGGGGGCTCTGTCCTACAATGAGCAGTTCTTC. The chain employs TRBV5-6 and TRBJ2-1; D possibly corresponds to TRBD2 (7 bases). This CDR3 has 17 residues. Between the trimmed V and J ends, which lost 1 base and 1 base, there was a span of 15 bases. Germline CDR1 SGHDT, CDR2 YYEEEE.